This T cell receptor (beta chain) stems from a study of blood T cell repertoires in COVID-19. The overall study: The United States, Italy and Spain provided the acute and convalescent COVID-19 samples. PBMCs, B-cell-depleted T cells, or T cells were the source of the cDNA or gDNA that made up the material.

As processed by the authors: Counts of nucleated cells, estimated from reference gene primer amplification, were obtained. The assay was immunoSEQ multiplex PCR, and TCRdb's table has in-frame clones only and misses some. D and trimming come from the DNA, and the V and J calls and clone size come from that table. This sample has around 200,000 clones; 65% to 80% occur once, and the top ten carry approximately 13%. The source of this sequence is a man aged 50-60 years who had recovered from COVID-19. Sequenced input: peripheral blood.

The chain's CDR3 is CASSLRLGIDEQYF. CDR3 nucleotides: TGTGCCAGCAGCCTCCGACTAGGGATCGACGAGCAGTACTTC. The chain is built from TRBV3-1 (or the pseudogene TRBV3-2) and TRBJ2-7, with a weak D call TRBD2 (6 bases). Trimming took 4 bases from V and 5 from J, leaving 15 bases between them. From germline, CDR1 is LGHDT and CDR2 YNNKEL (reference sequence). The length of the CDR3 is 14 residues.